This T cell receptor beta chain was captured by sequencing in a study of T cell repertoires in cytomegalovirus infection. Study-wide findings and caveats: There were carriers of CMV plus the relevant HLA, and cumulative public TCR beta family frequency identified them.

TCRdb passed the reads through MiXCR, listing each CDR3 protein once. This sample carries approximately 600,000 distinct CDR3 sequences, roughly 43% of them seen once, and the ten largest clones take roughly 50%. In the case of this clonotype: Its antigen remains unknown.

V lost 3 bases to trimming and J lost 0 bases, with 11 bases between them. Germline V lookup: CDR1 SGHAT, CDR2 FQNNGV. The CDR3 spans 15 residues. The chain couples TRBV11-2 to TRBJ1-2, with D maybe TRBD1 (5 bases). Sequencing was performed on cultured PBMCs, taken from culture after CMV antigen stimulation. The sequence was obtained from a human donor in good health (CMV status not recorded). Some clones in this sample may be carry-over from other donors' samples. In DNA form, the CDR3 reads TGTGCCAGCAGCTTTGGGGGGAAAGCTAACTATGGCTACACCTTC. This sequence encodes CASSFGGKANYGYTF.